One T cell receptor (beta chain) is described in this entry. This specimen belongs to a study of T cell responses to AZD1222 COVID-19 vaccine. Only in-frame clones appear in the TCRdb table, and some are missing; sequencing was by immunoSEQ multiplex PCR. The table lists about 170,000 clones, approximately 90% of them singletons. CDR1 is MNHNS, CDR2 SASEGT, per germline. The CDR3 loop spans 14 amino acids. After removal of 3 bases from V and 4 bases from J, the junction contained 4 bases not matched to a gene. The origin of this receptor is an adult who received the AZD1222 COVID-19 vaccine. This material consisted of peripheral blood, taken 28 days after the second AZD1222 dose. The J gene is TRBJ2-5, the V gene TRBV6-1, with 8 bases aligning to TRBD1. CDR3 sequence: CASSDDRGGETQYF. CDR3 in DNA: TGTGCCAGCAGTGATGACAGGGGAGGAGAGACCCAGTACTTC.